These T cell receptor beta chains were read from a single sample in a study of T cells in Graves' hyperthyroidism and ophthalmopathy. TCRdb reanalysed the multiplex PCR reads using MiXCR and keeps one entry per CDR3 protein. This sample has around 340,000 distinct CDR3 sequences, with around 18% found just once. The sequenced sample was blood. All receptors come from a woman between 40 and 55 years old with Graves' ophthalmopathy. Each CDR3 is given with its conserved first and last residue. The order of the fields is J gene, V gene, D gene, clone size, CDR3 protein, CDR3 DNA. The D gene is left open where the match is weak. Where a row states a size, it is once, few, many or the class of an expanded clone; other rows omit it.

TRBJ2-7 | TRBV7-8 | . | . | CASSLAPYYEQYF | TGTGCCAGCAGCTTAGCTCCCTACTACGAGCAGTACTTC
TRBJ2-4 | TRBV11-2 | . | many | CASSLPANKNIQYF | TGTGCCAGCAGCTTACCAGCGAACAAAAACATTCAGTACTTC
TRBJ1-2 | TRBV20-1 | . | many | CSARTGDKAVFDYTF | TGCAGTGCTAGAACGGGGGACAAGGCCGTTTTCGACTACACCTTC
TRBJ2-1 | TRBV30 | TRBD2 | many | CAWSGSGLYNEQFF | TGTGCCTGGAGTGGTAGCGGGCTCTACAATGAGCAGTTCTTC
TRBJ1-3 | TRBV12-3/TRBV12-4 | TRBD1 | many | CASSFGQGPGNTIYF | TGTGCCAGCAGTTTTGGACAGGGGCCTGGAAACACCATATATTTT
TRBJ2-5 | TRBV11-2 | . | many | CASSVGSGTQYF | TGTGCCAGCAGCGTGGGTTCCGGGACCCAGTACTTC
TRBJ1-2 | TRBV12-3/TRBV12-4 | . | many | CASSFTKGGGYTF | TGTGCCAGCAGCTTCACCAAAGGGGGTGGCTACACCTTC
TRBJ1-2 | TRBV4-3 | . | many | CASSQDLGSVYGYTF | TGCGCCAGCAGCCAAGATCTAGGCAGTGTCTATGGCTACACCTTC
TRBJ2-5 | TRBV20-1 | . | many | CSASRDTQETQYF | TGCAGTGCTAGCAGGGACACCCAAGAGACCCAGTACTTC
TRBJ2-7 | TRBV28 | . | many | CASSLWEEPGNPYEQYF | TGTGCCAGCAGTTTATGGGAAGAACCGGGTAATCCCTACGAGCAGTACTTC
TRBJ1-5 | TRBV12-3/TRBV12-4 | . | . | CASSFGRFNQPQHF | TGTGCCAGCAGTTTCGGCAGGTTCAATCAGCCCCAGCATTTT
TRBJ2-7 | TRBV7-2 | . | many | CASSQTRGSEQYF | TGTGCCAGCAGTCAAACTAGGGGCAGCGAGCAGTACTTC
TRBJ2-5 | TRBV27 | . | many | CASCWSRGETQYF | TGTGCCAGCTGCTGGTCGCGGGGAGAGACCCAGTACTTC
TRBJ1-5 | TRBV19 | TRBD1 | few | CASSIGSTGLQPQHF | TGTGCCAGTAGTATAGGATCGACAGGGTTACAGCCCCAGCATTTT
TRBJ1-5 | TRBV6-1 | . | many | CASGEAMGGGYSQPQHF | TGTGCCAGCGGTGAAGCTATGGGGGGTGGTTATAGTCAGCCCCAGCATTTT
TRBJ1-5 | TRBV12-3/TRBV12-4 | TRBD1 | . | CASSLGTGGSQPQHF | TGTGCCAGCAGTTTAGGGACAGGGGGGAGTCAGCCCCAGCATTTT
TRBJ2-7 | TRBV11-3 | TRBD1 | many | CASSLGELRTGGHTFHEQYF | TGTGCCAGCAGCTTAGGGGAGTTGAGGACAGGGGGCCACACTTTCCACGAGCAGTACTTC
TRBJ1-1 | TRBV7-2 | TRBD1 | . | CASSQTGVGEAFF | TGTGCCAGCAGCCAGACAGGGGTGGGTGAAGCTTTCTTT
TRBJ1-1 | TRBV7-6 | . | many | CASSLEPGLGTRNTEAFF | TGTGCCAGCAGCTTAGAACCAGGGTTAGGTACCCGGAACACTGAAGCTTTCTTT
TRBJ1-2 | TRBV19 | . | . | CASSISQTTGGYNF | TGTGCCAGTAGTATAAGCCAGACTACAGGTGGCTACAACTTC
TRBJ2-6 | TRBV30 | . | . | CAWRAPGAGANVLTF | TGTGCCTGGAGAGCCCCGGGGGCTGGGGCCAACGTCCTGACTTTC
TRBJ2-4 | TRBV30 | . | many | CAWSVLGLQLAKNIQYF | TGTGCCTGGAGTGTATTGGGGTTGCAACTAGCCAAAAACATTCAGTACTTC
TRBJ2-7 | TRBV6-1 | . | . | CASSEAGGERAGYEQCF | TGTGCCAGCAGTGAAGCGGGTGGCGAGAGGGCCGGGTACGAGCAGTGCTTC
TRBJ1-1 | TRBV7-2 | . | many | CASSRRGTGTEAFF | TGTGCCAGCAGCCGCAGGGGAACGGGAACTGAAGCTTTCTTT
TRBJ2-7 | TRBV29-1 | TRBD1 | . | CSVGAQGANEQYF | TGCAGCGTTGGAGCGCAGGGGGCGAACGAGCAGTACTTC
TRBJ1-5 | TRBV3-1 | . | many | CASSPDSRSNQPQHF | TGTGCCAGCAGCCCGGACAGCAGAAGCAATCAGCCCCAGCATTTT
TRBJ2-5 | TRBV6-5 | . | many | CASSPNPGGETQYF | TGTGCCAGCAGTCCAAACCCCGGTGGGGAGACCCAGTACTTC
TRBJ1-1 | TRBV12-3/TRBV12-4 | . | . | CASSFLGGASAFF | TGTGCCAGCAGTTTCCTTGGGGGGGCGTCGGCTTTCTTT
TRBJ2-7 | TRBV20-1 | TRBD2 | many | CSATGIAGGYEQYF | TGCAGTGCTACTGGGATAGCGGGGGGTTACGAGCAGTACTTC
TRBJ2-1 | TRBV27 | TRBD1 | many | CASSILWTGNNEQFF | TGTGCCAGCAGTATCCTCTGGACAGGGAACAATGAGCAGTTCTTC
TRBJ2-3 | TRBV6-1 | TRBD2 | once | CASSATSGSTDTQYF | TGTGCCAGCAGTGCAACTAGCGGGAGCACAGATACGCAGTATTTT
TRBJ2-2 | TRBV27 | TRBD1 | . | CASSSHYNRGLDTGELFF | TGTGCCAGCAGTTCTCATTATAACAGGGGGCTAGACACCGGGGAGCTGTTTTTT
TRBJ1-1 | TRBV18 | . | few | CASSPRSEGEAFF | TGTGCCAGCTCACCACGATCGGAAGGGGAAGCTTTCTTT
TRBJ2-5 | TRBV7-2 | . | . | CASSLGRNQETQYF | TGTGCCAGCAGCTTAGGACGAAACCAAGAGACCCAGTACTTC
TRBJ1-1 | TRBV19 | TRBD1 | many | CASSIQGAPDTEAFF | TGTGCCAGTAGTATACAGGGGGCTCCCGACACTGAAGCTTTCTTT
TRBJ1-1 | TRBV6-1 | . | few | CASSQAHTGPPEAFF | TGTGCCAGCAGTCAAGCCCACACCGGACCCCCTGAAGCTTTCTTT
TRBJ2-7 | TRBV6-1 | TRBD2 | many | CATGEIAGALEQYF | TGTGCCACCGGGGAGATAGCGGGAGCCCTCGAGCAGTACTTC
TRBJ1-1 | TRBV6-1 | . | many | CASSISGRGTEAFF | TGTGCCAGCAGTATATCCGGACGGGGCACTGAAGCTTTCTTT
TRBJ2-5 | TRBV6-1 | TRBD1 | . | CASRGDRVMGETQYF | TGTGCCAGCAGGGGGGACAGGGTTATGGGGGAGACCCAGTACTTC